This T cell receptor beta chain was sequenced during a study of T cell clonality in common variable immunodeficiency. General study findings and limits: Compared with controls, CVID subjects had fewer shared TCRbeta clones. Patient heterogeneity in the CVID cohort limited correlations between repertoire features and clinical complications. TCRbeta clonality was increased in CVID versus healthy controls.

Heparinized whole blood, roughly 4.5 to 8 ml, came from each donor. Many counts were recorded for this clone. Its antigen is currently unknown. The read is 3 residues too short to cover the CDR3 end, so that end is filled in from the germline J gene. The table came from immunoSEQ multiplex PCR; TCRdb's copy has only in-frame clones and leaves some out. Listed for the sample are about 66,000 clones, none seen a single time. Germline V gene sequence: CDR1 SQVTM, CDR2 ANQGSEA. The CDR3 runs to 14 residues. Trimming took 5 bases from V and 6 from J; bases not matched to a gene: 5. This clonotype was sampled from a person aged 18 to 70 in good health. The sequenced sample consisted of peripheral blood mononuclear cells. This chain uses TRBV29-1 with TRBJ2-3; TRBD2 agrees at 13 bases. The CDR3 is CSVTSGRASDTQYF. The covered CDR3 bases are TGCAGCGTTACTAGCGGGAGGGCCTCGGATACG.